Shown below are 24 T cell receptor beta chains from a single sample sequenced in a study of cytomegalovirus exposure and HLA in healthy donors. The PCR was carried out with 60 Vbeta primers and 13 Jbeta primers. Profiling relied on immunoSEQ multiplex PCR, and the TCRdb table lists in-frame clones only, not all of them. The repertoire holds around 210,000 clones, with about four fifths as singletons. Sequencing input: PBMCs. These receptors all come from a male donor in good health and CMV-seropositive.

The chain employs TRBV7-9 and TRBJ2-5; 11 nucleotides line up with TRBD1. The end of the DNA aligns better with TRBJ2-7, so the J call may be wrong. Germline V gives CDR1 SEHNR, CDR2 FQNEAQ (reference sequence). CDR3 size: 19 residues. The CDR3 loop is CASSLEGQGETKVPYEQYF. Written as DNA, the CDR3 is TGTGCCAGCAGCTTAGAGGGACAGGGGGAAACGAAGGTACCGTACGAGCAGTACTTC.

Only a few counts were recorded for this clone. The chain couples TRBV29-1 to TRBJ2-1; 9 bases are shared with TRBD2. This CDR3 region has 14 residues. After removal of 0 bases from V and 4 bases from J, the junction contained 1 base not matched to a gene. Germline V gives CDR1 SQVTM, CDR2 ANQGSEA. The CDR3 protein is CSVEDSGGYNEQFF. The CDR3 DNA is TGCAGCGTTGAAGATAGCGGGGGTTACAATGAGCAGTTCTTC.

This clone was recorded once. This chain's CDR3 is CASSTSPGTSGSTSTDTQYF. In nucleotides, the CDR3 is TGTGCCAGTAGTACCTCCCCCGGGACTAGCGGTTCCACTAGCACAGATACGCAGTATTTT. The chain combines TRBV19 with TRBJ2-3, with 11 bases lining up with TRBD2. The CDR3 sequence is 20 residues long. The germline CDR1 and CDR2 sequences are LNHDA and SQIVND (reference sequence). Losses at the gene ends were 4 bases for V and 0 bases for J; bases not matched to a gene: 15.

The chain has TRBV29-1 and TRBJ2-1; 8 bases fit TRBD1. The germline V gene encodes CDR1 SQVTM and CDR2 ANQGSEA. V gave up 6 bases and J gave up 3 bases; unmatched junction bases: 7. The CDR3 runs to 14 residues. CDR3 DNA: TGCAGCGTCCAAGGCGGACAGGGCTACAATGAGCAGTTCTTC. The encoded protein is CSVQGGQGYNEQFF.

CDR3 residues: CAISEPIGTGRTGELFF. Here the CDR3 DNA reads TGTGCCATCAGTGAGCCGATCGGGACAGGGCGCACCGGGGAGCTGTTTTTT. The chain combines TRBV10-3 with TRBJ2-2, with TRBD1 identical over 9 bases. With 2 bases clipped from V and 4 bases from J, the junction kept 8 bases outside the gene matches. Germline V gene sequence: CDR1 ENHRY, CDR2 SYGVKD. The CDR3 spans 17 residues.

The genes are TRBV19 and TRBJ2-7; the D gene is possibly TRBD1 (6 bases). The CDR3 has 14 residues. CDR1 LNHDA and CDR2 SQIVND come from the germline V gene (reference sequence). V lost 5 bases, J lost 4 bases, and 15 bases lay in between. The CDR3 loop reads CASSSRGQFYEQYF. In DNA, the CDR3 is TGTGCCAGTAGTTCCCGAGGACAGTTTTACGAGCAGTACTTC.

This sequence joins TRBV7-2 and TRBJ2-5; D is possibly TRBD1 (5 bases). V lost 1 base, J lost 0 bases, and 9 bases lay in between. This CDR3 is built from 15 residues. CDR1 and CDR2 from the germline V gene are SGHTA and FQGNSA. Here the CDR3 reads CASSLGGLNQETQYF. The DNA for the CDR3 is TGTGCCAGCAGCTTAGGGGGCTTGAACCAAGAGACCCAGTACTTC.

Details on this clone: Within the sample, other DNA sequences also encode this same CDR3. The chain links TRBV7-2 to TRBJ2-3; D is perhaps TRBD1 (5 bases). Germline V gene data show CDR1 as SGHTA and CDR2 as FQGNSA. The CDR3 is 14 amino acids. Trimming left V 5 bases short and J 6 bases short, with 15 bases between. CDR3 coding DNA: TGTGCCAGCAGCCTCTCCTCCAGGGCCGATACGCAGTATTTT. Its translation is CASSLSSRADTQYF.

The chain employs TRBV4-2 and TRBJ2-7; 9 bases are shared with TRBD1. CDR3 length equals 15 residues. CDR1 and CDR2 (germline): LGHNA, YNFKEQ. V shed 1 base and J 3 bases; nucleotides not matched to a gene: 4. The chain's CDR3 is CASSQATGGDYEQYF. Written as DNA, the CDR3 is TGTGCCAGCAGCCAAGCGACAGGGGGGGACTACGAGCAGTACTTC.

The rearrangement joins TRBV15 to TRBJ1-5, with D unclear. Germline lookup yields CDR1 LNHNV and CDR2 YYDKDF (reference sequence). V lost 1 base, J lost 4 bases, and 11 bases lay in between. This CDR3 comprises 15 residues. CDR3 DNA sequence: TGTGCCACCAGCAGAGGCCCGGGAACTAATCAGCCCCAGCATTTT. Its translation: CATSRGPGTNQPQHF.

This chain joins TRBV7-2 and TRBJ2-1; 9 bases align to TRBD2. Germline trimming cut 3 bases from V and 6 bases from J; bases unmatched to any gene: 3. Germline V lookup: CDR1 SGHTA, CDR2 FQGNSA. CDR3 length: 14 residues. The CDR3 sequence is CASSFGTSRNEQFF. As DNA, the CDR3 is TGTGCCAGCAGCTTTGGGACTAGCCGCAATGAGCAGTTCTTC.

The V gene is TRBV7-2, the J gene TRBJ2-7, with D possibly matching TRBD2 (6 bases). CDR3 length: 15 residues. The germline CDR1 and CDR2 sequences are SGHTA and FQGNSA. Trimming shortened V by 6 bases and J by 5 bases, and 20 bases separated the two germline ends. CDR3 protein: CASRPPGLSDDEQYF. CDR3 coding DNA: TGTGCCAGCAGGCCACCGGGACTTTCTGACGACGAGCAGTACTTC.

This rearrangement joins TRBV5-1 to TRBJ1-2; 11 nucleotides agree with TRBD1. Germline CDR1 is SGHRS and CDR2 is YFSETQ. The CDR3 sequence is 15 residues long. J was trimmed by 8 bases and V by 1 base; bases with no gene match: 7. The CDR3 here is CASSLRTGGDLGYTF. The DNA for the CDR3 is TGCGCCAGCAGCTTGCGGACAGGGGGCGATCTGGGCTACACCTTC.

The chain uses TRBV20-1 and TRBJ1-1; D is ambiguous. Germline-derived CDR1 and CDR2 are DFQATT and SNEGSKA (reference sequence). V was shortened by 5 bases and J by 5 bases, with 9 bases between the two germline ends. CDR3 size: 11 residues. CDR3 sequence reads: CSALTSTEAFF. The CDR3 region has the DNA TGCAGTGCTTTGACATCAACTGAAGCTTTCTTT.

The gene calls are TRBV4-2 and TRBJ1-2, with D maybe TRBD1 (6 bases). This CDR3 region has 15 residues. V dropped 0 bases and J dropped 6 bases, with 14 bases sitting between them. From germline, CDR1 is LGHNA and CDR2 YNFKEQ. The CDR3 loop reads CASSQERGGRDGYTF. CDR3 DNA sequence: TGTGCCAGCAGCCAAGAGAGGGGGGGGCGGGATGGCTACACCTTC.

V is TRBV14 and J is TRBJ1-6; unclear D gene. CDR1 and CDR2 from the germline V gene are SGHDN and FVKESK. Trimming stripped 3 bases from V and 5 bases from J, with 8 bases between. The CDR3 loop spans 14 amino acids. CDR3 protein: CASSHRGNNSPLHF. Written as DNA, the CDR3 is TGTGCCAGCAGCCACAGAGGAAATAATTCACCCCTCCACTTT.

This clone was seen more than once but under ten times. The chain carries TRBV18 and TRBJ2-3; 7 bases are shared with TRBD2. Germline assignment: CDR1 KGHSH and CDR2 LQKENI. V lost 8 bases and J lost 4; bases outside the gene matches: 9. This CDR3 comprises 14 residues. The CDR3 DNA reads as TGTGCCAGCACCAAGGGGAGGGCCCCAGATACGCAGTATTTT. The encoded protein is CASTKGRAPDTQYF.

The chain couples TRBV7-9 to TRBJ2-5, with D maybe TRBD2 (5 bases). The CDR3 extends over 16 amino acids. The germline V gene encodes CDR1 SEHNR and CDR2 FQNEAQ (reference sequence). Trimming left V 5 bases short and J 1 base short, with 17 bases between. The CDR3 here is CASSDSLEGFQETQYF. The CDR3 DNA reads as TGTGCCAGCAGCGACTCCCTTGAGGGATTCCAAGAGACCCAGTACTTC. Looking up the rest from reference TRBV7-9 and TRBJ2-5 gives the full variable domain: DTGVSQNPRHKITKRGQNVTFRCDPISEHNRLYWYRQTLGQGPEFLTYFQNEAQLEKSRLLSDRFSAERPKGSFSTLEIQRTEQGDSAMYLCASSDSLEGFQETQYFGPGTRLLVL.

The count of this clone is one. The chain uses TRBV6-6 and TRBJ1-5; D is unclear. This CDR3 has 13 residues. Between the trimmed V and J ends, which lost 6 bases and 5 bases, there was a span of 11 bases. CDR1 is MNHNY, CDR2 SVGAGI, per germline (reference sequence). The CDR3 DNA follows: TGTGCCAGCAGCCCTCTAGAACATCAGCCCCAGCATTTT. Amino acid sequence: CASSPLEHQPQHF.

The chain is built from TRBV4-1 and TRBJ1-4; 11 bases match TRBD1. Trimming at V came to 4 bases and at J to 4 bases, leaving 5 bases not matched to a gene. This CDR3 comprises 16 residues. The V gene's germline CDR1 is MGHRA and CDR2 YSYEKL. CDR3 amino acids: CASSRGQGAGNEKLFF. The CDR3 DNA is TGCGCCAGCAGCCGAGGACAGGGGGCAGGTAATGAAAAACTGTTTTTT.

This clone was seen more than once but under ten times. The J gene is TRBJ2-7, the V gene TRBV28, with D possibly TRBD2 on 5 matching bases. Per germline, CDR1 MDHEN and CDR2 SYDVKM. The CDR3 consists of 14 residues. Trimming cost V 7 bases and J 0 bases, with 13 bases left between them. The CDR3 loop reads CASKRTGSSYEQYF. CDR3 in DNA: TGTGCCAGCAAGCGGACGGGGTCCTCCTACGAGCAGTACTTC.

The chain combines TRBV10-3 with TRBJ2-3; TRBD2 matches at 11 bases. J lost 0 bases, V lost 0 bases, and 8 bases had no gene match. CDR1 ENHRY and CDR2 SYGVKD come from the germline V gene. This CDR3 is 19 amino acids long. The CDR3 coding sequence is TGTGCCATCAGTGAGTCCTTAGCGGGGGGGAGTCAAAGCACAGATACGCAGTATTTT. Translating gives CAISESLAGGSQSTDTQYF.

The gene calls are TRBV7-9 and TRBJ1-1; TRBD1 might be the D (5 bases). Trimming removed 0 bases at V and 8 bases at J, with 10 bases between. This CDR3 has 13 amino acids. Germline V gives CDR1 SEHNR, CDR2 FQNEAQ (reference sequence). The CDR3 bases are TGTGCCAGCAGCTTAGCACTACAGGAAGAAGCTTTCTTT. Translated: CASSLALQEEAFF.

This chain uses TRBV27 with TRBJ2-3, with a tentative D call TRBD2 (6 bases). This CDR3 has 22 amino acids. Germline loops: CDR1 MNHEY, CDR2 SMNVEV (reference sequence). V was clipped by 1 base and J by 0 bases, with 29 bases between them. CDR3 bases: TGTGCCAGCAGTTTATTCGGCCGTCAGACTAGTACAATTTTCCGTAGCACAGATACGCAGTATTTT. This gives the protein CASSLFGRQTSTIFRSTDTQYF.